One and the same sample provided the 21 T cell receptor beta chains below, sequenced in a study of T cells after yellow fever vaccination. TCRdb recomputed calls from the 5' RACE reads with MiXCR, one row per CDR3 protein. The sample contains about 96,000 distinct CDR3 sequences, 8% to 10% of which appear only once. Sample: CD8+ T cells not binding an NS4B(214-222) dextramer, sorted from PBMCs, taken more than 13 days after the first yellow fever vaccination. All receptors derive from a young man who received the YFV17D yellow fever vaccine.

Only a few counts were recorded for this clonotype. This rearrangement joins TRBV5-1 to TRBJ1-6, with D maybe TRBD1 (5 bases). V was shortened by 4 bases and J by 7 bases, with 15 bases between the two germline ends. This CDR3 is 15 amino acids long. Germline CDR1 reads SGHRS; CDR2 reads YFSETQ. Here the CDR3 reads CASSPGPGTNSPLHF. Here the CDR3 DNA reads TGCGCCAGCAGCCCGGGGCCCGGGACCAATTCACCCCTCCACTTT. The complete variable domain, with remaining parts taken from reference TRBV5-1 and TRBJ1-6, reads KAGVTQTPRYLIKTRGQQVTLSCSPISGHRSVSWYQQTPGQGLQFLFEYFSETQRNKGNFPGRFSGRQFSNSRSEMNVSTLELGDSALYLCASSPGPGTNSPLHFGNGTRLTVT.

This chain joins TRBV4-1 and TRBJ2-1; 14 bases line up with TRBD2. Germline-derived CDR1 and CDR2 are MGHRA and YSYEKL. The CDR3 is 14 residues long. With 5 bases clipped from V and 10 bases from J, the junction kept 4 bases outside the gene matches. CDR3: CASSTRLAGGEQFF. The CDR3 bases are TGCGCCAGCAGCACCCGACTAGCGGGGGGGGAGCAGTTCTTC.

This clonotype was observed a few times. The chain uses TRBV7-9 and TRBJ2-1; D is ambiguous. In germline, CDR1 is SEHNR, CDR2 FQNEAQ (reference sequence). The CDR3 runs to 15 residues. The germline V and J ends were trimmed by 2 bases and 2 bases, with 10 bases remaining between them. In DNA form, the CDR3 reads TGTGCCAGCAGCTTATGGTTAGGGCCCTACAATGAGCAGTTCTTC. Encoded protein: CASSLWLGPYNEQFF. Filled out from reference TRBV7-9 and TRBJ2-1, the complete variable domain reads DTGVSQNPRHKITKRGQNVTFRCDPISEHNRLYWYRQTLGQGPEFLTYFQNEAQLEKSRLLSDRFSAERPKGSFSTLEIQRTEQGDSAMYLCASSLWLGPYNEQFFGPGTRLTVL.

The chain recombines TRBV20-1 with TRBJ2-7; D gene ambiguous. The length of the CDR3 is 14 residues. Trimming took 1 base from V and 1 from J, leaving 11 bases between them. Germline CDR1 DFQATT, CDR2 SNEGSKA (reference sequence). The CDR3 DNA follows: TGCAGTGCTAGAGTCCTTCTGGGATCCTACGAGCAGTACGTC. Encoded protein: CSARVLLGSYEQYV.

The CDR3 DNA reads TGTGCCAGCAGCTTAGAAACCGGGACAGGGGAGAAGCAGTTCTTC. Encoded protein: CASSLETGTGEKQFF. This chain connects TRBV13 to TRBJ2-1, with TRBD1 identical over 10 bases. The V segment lost 1 base and the J segment 11 bases; nucleotides outside the gene matches: 8. The CDR3 spans 15 residues. The germline V gene encodes CDR1 PRHDT and CDR2 FYEKMQ (reference sequence). Supplemented by reference TRBV13 and TRBJ2-1, the full variable domain reads AAGVIQSPRHLIKEKRETATLKCYPIPRHDTVYWYQQGPGQDPQFLISFYEKMQSDKGSIPDRFSAQQFSDYHSELNMSSLELGDSALYFCASSLETGTGEKQFFGPGTRLTVL.

There are many counts of this clonotype. The chain combines TRBV4-1 with TRBJ2-4; no clear D gene. V lost 1 base and J 0 bases, leaving 13 bases between the germline ends. CDR3 length: 17 residues. CDR1 MGHRA and CDR2 YSYEKL come from the germline V gene. The chain's CDR3 is CASSQVPWAVAKNIQYF. CDR3 in DNA: TGCGCCAGCAGCCAAGTTCCGTGGGCAGTAGCCAAAAACATTCAGTACTTC.

This clonotype has more than one count but fewer than ten. J is TRBJ2-7 and V is TRBV5-5; the D gene is possibly TRBD1 (5 bases). Germline V gene sequence: CDR1 SGHKS, CDR2 YYEKEE (reference sequence). This CDR3 is built from 18 residues. V gave up 1 base and J gave up 1 base, with 21 bases separating them. The CDR3 region is CASSLFLLETAPSYEQYV. The CDR3 bases are TGTGCCAGCAGCTTGTTTCTTTTGGAGACAGCCCCATCCTACGAGCAGTACGTC.

This clonotype was recorded a few times. The rearrangement joins TRBV6-1 to TRBJ2-1; 7 bases are a match to TRBD2. The CDR3 has 15 residues. Trimming removed 1 base from V and 3 bases from J; junction bases left unmatched: 3. CDR1 and CDR2 from the germline V gene are MNHNS and SASEGT. The CDR3 sequence: CASSEEGGGYNEQFF. CDR3 coding DNA: TGTGCCAGCAGTGAAGAAGGCGGGGGCTACAATGAGCAGTTCTTC.

The V gene is TRBV13, the J gene TRBJ2-5; 10 positions agree with TRBD2. Trimming cost V 2 bases and J 5 bases; bases outside gene matches: 8. Per germline, CDR1 PRHDT and CDR2 FYEKMQ (reference sequence). The CDR3 covers 16 residues. CDR3 bases: TGTGCCAGCAGCTTATATCAGCGGGGGGGCGGTGAGACCCAGTACTTC. It translates to CASSLYQRGGGETQYF.

This clonotype was seen many times. The genes are TRBV29-1 and TRBJ2-1; D ambiguous. V was pared by 4 bases and J by 6 bases, with 7 bases between. Germline-derived CDR1 and CDR2 are SQVTM and ANQGSEA. The CDR3 is 11 residues long. CDR3 amino acids: CSVGKVNEQFF. The CDR3 region has the DNA TGCAGCGTTGGGAAGGTCAATGAGCAGTTCTTC.

This chain connects TRBV20-1 to TRBJ1-2; unclear D gene. V gave up 1 base and J gave up 3 bases, with 12 bases separating them. The CDR3 has 14 amino acids. The germline V gene has CDR1 DFQATT and CDR2 SNEGSKA (reference sequence). The CDR3 sequence: CSARAVPGDYGYTF. CDR3 nucleotides: TGCAGTGCTAGAGCCGTACCTGGGGACTATGGCTACACCTTC.

V gene TRBV4-2 combines with J gene TRBJ2-2; TRBD2 aligns across 8 bases. Germline CDR1 reads LGHNA; CDR2 reads YNFKEQ. V lost 0 bases to trimming and J lost 3 bases; unmatched junction nucleotides: 12. The CDR3 has 19 amino acids. CDR3 region: CASSQDFMSGGPYTGELFF. CDR3 DNA: TGTGCCAGCAGCCAAGACTTCATGAGCGGGGGCCCTTACACCGGGGAGCTGTTTTTT.

Only a few counts were recorded for this clonotype. J is TRBJ2-3 and V is TRBV6-1, with 12 bases identical to TRBD2. This CDR3 has 17 residues. Germline V CDR1 and CDR2: MNHNS, SASEGT. Losses at the gene ends were 0 bases for V and 2 bases for J; bases not matched to a gene: 3. The CDR3 is CASSEARLAGDTDTQYF. CDR3 DNA: TGTGCCAGCAGTGAAGCGCGACTAGCGGGGGACACAGATACGCAGTATTTT.

This chain uses TRBV12-3 or TRBV12-4 with TRBJ2-7, with TRBD1 as a possible D gene (6 bases). Between the trimmed V and J ends, which lost 6 bases and 0 bases, there was a span of 12 bases. The CDR3 length is 14 residues. Here the CDR3 DNA reads TGTGCCAGCAGCCTACAGGGTGACTCCTACGAGCAGTACTTC. Amino acid sequence: CASSLQGDSYEQYF.

This clonotype was seen a few times. This rearrangement joins TRBV20-1 to TRBJ2-2, with 9 bases identical to TRBD2. Germline V lookup: CDR1 DFQATT, CDR2 SNEGSKA (reference sequence). V lost 6 bases to trimming and J lost 5 bases; unmatched junction nucleotides: 13. CDR3 size: 16 residues. The CDR3 DNA follows: TGCAGTGCAGTCCCTGATTCCAGCGGGGGGACCGGGGAGCTGTTTTTT. Its translation: CSAVPDSSGGTGELFF.

The rearrangement links TRBV20-1 to TRBJ2-3, with D tentatively TRBD2 (6 bases). Germline CDR1 DFQATT, CDR2 SNEGSKA (reference sequence). This CDR3 region has 19 residues. Trimming cost V 3 bases and J 8 bases, with 33 bases left between them. CDR3 nucleotide sequence: TGCAGTGCTAGTAGTGGGGTGATTCGGACTACGACTCCTCGGGGTACGCAGTATTTT. Amino acid sequence: CSASSGVIRTTTPRGTQYF.

This chain connects TRBV7-2 to TRBJ1-6; 7 nucleotides match TRBD1. This CDR3 has 15 residues. Germline V gives CDR1 SGHTA, CDR2 FQGNSA. Losses at the gene ends were 1 base for V and 10 bases for J; bases not matched to a gene: 7. CDR3 protein: CASSLVGGGMSPLHF. The CDR3 coding sequence is TGTGCCAGCAGCTTAGTAGGGGGCGGCATGTCACCCCTCCACTTT.

Only a few counts were recorded for this clonotype. V usage is TRBV19 and J usage is TRBJ2-5; D possibly corresponds to TRBD1 (6 bases). V lost 7 bases and J 4 bases, leaving 7 bases between the germline ends. Germline CDR1 is LNHDA and CDR2 is SQIVND (reference sequence). This CDR3 spans 11 amino acids. The CDR3 sequence is CASIQGETQYF. The CDR3 DNA is TGTGCCAGTATACAGGGAGAGACCCAGTACTTC. The whole variable domain, remainder taken from reference TRBV19 and TRBJ2-5, is DGGITQSPKYLFRKEGQNVTLSCEQNLNHDAMYWYRQDPGQGLRLIYYSQIVNDFQKGDIAEGYSVSREKKESFPLTVTSAQKNPTAFYLCASIQGETQYFGPGTRLLVL.

This sequence joins TRBV20-1 and TRBJ2-5; D unresolved. The CDR3 is 11 amino acids. CDR1 is DFQATT and CDR2 is SNEGSKA in the germline V gene (reference sequence). V lost 6 bases and J 3 bases, leaving 8 bases between the germline ends. CDR3 amino acids: CSAPVEETQYF. The DNA for the CDR3 is TGCAGTGCCCCGGTGGAAGAGACCCAGTACTTC.

The chain is built from TRBV9 and TRBJ2-7, with D perhaps TRBD1 (6 bases). Germline V gives CDR1 SGDLS, CDR2 YYNGEE. V gave up 4 bases and J gave up 7 bases, with 30 bases separating them. This CDR3 has 18 amino acids. Here the CDR3 reads CASSLTPPPDSPPGEQYV. The CDR3, as DNA: TGTGCCAGCAGCCTTACCCCTCCTCCGGACAGTCCGCCCGGGGAGCAGTACGTC.

This clonotype was found a few times. This chain joins TRBV13 and TRBJ1-6; D ambiguous. This CDR3 has 13 residues. Germline loops: CDR1 PRHDT, CDR2 FYEKMQ (reference sequence). Trimming left V 4 bases short and J 0 bases short, with 1 base between. This chain's CDR3 is CASSSSYNSPLHF. CDR3 DNA sequence: TGTGCCAGCAGCTCCTCCTATAATTCACCCCTCCACTTT.